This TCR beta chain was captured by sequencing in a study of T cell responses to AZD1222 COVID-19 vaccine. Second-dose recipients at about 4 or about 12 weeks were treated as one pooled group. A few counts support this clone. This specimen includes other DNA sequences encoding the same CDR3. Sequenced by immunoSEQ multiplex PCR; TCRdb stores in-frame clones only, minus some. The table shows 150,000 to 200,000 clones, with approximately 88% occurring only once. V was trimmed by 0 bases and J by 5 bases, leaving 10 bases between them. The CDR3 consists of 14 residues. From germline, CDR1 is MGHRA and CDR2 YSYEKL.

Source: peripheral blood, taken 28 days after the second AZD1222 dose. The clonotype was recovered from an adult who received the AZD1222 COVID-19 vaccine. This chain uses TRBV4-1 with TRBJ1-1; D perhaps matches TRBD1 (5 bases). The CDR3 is CASSQDSRGTEAFF. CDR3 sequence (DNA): TGCGCCAGCAGCCAAGATTCGAGGGGAACTGAAGCTTTCTTT.